The clone carrying this T cell receptor beta chain was counted many times. With V trimmed by 5 bases and J by 4 bases, 10 bases remained unmatched. The CDR3 contains 17 residues. Germline V gene data show CDR1 as DFQATT and CDR2 as SNEGSKA (reference sequence). This sample stems from a study of HIV-infected patients and healthy controls. TCRdb called the 5' RACE reads again in MiXCR, with one record for every CDR3 protein. The table includes 55,000 to 70,000 distinct CDR3 sequences, about 19% detected once. The chain carries TRBV20-1 and TRBJ2-3, with 15 bases that match TRBD2. Sample: CD4+ T cells from blood. This TCR was recovered from a human donor in good health. The CDR3 nucleotides read TGCAGTGCTGGGAGGACTAGCGGGGGGGCAATGGCAGATACGCAGTATTTT. It encodes CSAGRTSGGAMADTQYF.